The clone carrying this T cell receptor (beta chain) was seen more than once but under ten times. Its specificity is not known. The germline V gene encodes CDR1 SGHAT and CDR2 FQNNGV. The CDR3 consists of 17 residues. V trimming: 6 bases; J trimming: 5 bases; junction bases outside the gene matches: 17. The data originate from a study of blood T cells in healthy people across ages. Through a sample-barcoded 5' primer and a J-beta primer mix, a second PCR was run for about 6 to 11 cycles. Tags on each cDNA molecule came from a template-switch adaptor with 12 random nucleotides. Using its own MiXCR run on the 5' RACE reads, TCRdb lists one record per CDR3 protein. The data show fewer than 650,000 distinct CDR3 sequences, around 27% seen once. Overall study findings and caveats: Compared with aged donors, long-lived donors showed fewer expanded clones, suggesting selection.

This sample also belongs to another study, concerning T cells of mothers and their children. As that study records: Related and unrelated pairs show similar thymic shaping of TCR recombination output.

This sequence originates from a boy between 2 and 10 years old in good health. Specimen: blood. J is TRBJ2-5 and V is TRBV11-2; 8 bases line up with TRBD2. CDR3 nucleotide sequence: TGTGCCAGCAGACCCTCCTGGCAGCGGGAGTGGATGGAGACCCAGTACTTC. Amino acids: CASRPSWQREWMETQYF.